This TCR beta chain was found in a study of T-cell memory formation after mild COVID-19. TCRdb processed the 5' RACE reads anew with MiXCR; each CDR3 protein has one entry. The table shows 150,000 to 200,000 distinct CDR3 sequences, with about 20% occurring only once. Sequenced input: PBMCs or a T cell subset sorted from them (not recorded which). The TCR was taken from an adult woman who had mild COVID-19 (a few samples of this study predate the infection). Cell type and time point are not known.

CDR3: CASSLGGTGTYEQYF. The CDR3 DNA sequence: TGTGCCAGCAGCTTGGGCGGGACAGGGACCTACGAGCAGTACTTC. The rearrangement links TRBV5-8 to TRBJ2-7; the match to TRBD1 covers 9 bases. Germline V gene data show CDR1 as SGHTS and CDR2 as YDEGEE. The CDR3 consists of 15 residues. J was trimmed by 2 bases and V by 0 bases; bases with no gene match: 3.